The entry below gives a single T cell receptor (beta chain) sequence along with its context. Antigen unknown. These data are taken from a study of cytomegalovirus exposure and HLA in healthy donors. Notes on the study in general: Across donors, presence/absence analyses took sequencing depth to be roughly uniform. Later findings reportedly placed an Asian-associated ancestry cluster below the approximately 620-donor mean for N-insertions. Through in vitro validation, three CMV-associated chains were shown to be specific for CMV antigens.

The PCR used 60 Vbeta and 13 Jbeta primers. Clones were sequenced by immunoSEQ multiplex PCR, and TCRdb holds only the in-frame ones, with some missing. The table has fewer than 65,000 clones, roughly 70% seen once. Germline V gene data show CDR1 as SGHVS and CDR2 as FNYEAQ. Unmatched junction bases numbered 12, after V lost 2 bases and J lost 7 bases. This CDR3 comprises 17 residues. The V gene is TRBV7-6, the J gene TRBJ2-1; 9 bases map to TRBD2. The source of this sequence is a man over 45 in good health and CMV-seronegative. Source material: PBMCs. The CDR3 DNA reads TGTGCCAGCAGCTTAAGCGCACGGACTAGCGTGGGAAATGAGCAGTTCTTC. Translating it yields CASSLSARTSVGNEQFF.